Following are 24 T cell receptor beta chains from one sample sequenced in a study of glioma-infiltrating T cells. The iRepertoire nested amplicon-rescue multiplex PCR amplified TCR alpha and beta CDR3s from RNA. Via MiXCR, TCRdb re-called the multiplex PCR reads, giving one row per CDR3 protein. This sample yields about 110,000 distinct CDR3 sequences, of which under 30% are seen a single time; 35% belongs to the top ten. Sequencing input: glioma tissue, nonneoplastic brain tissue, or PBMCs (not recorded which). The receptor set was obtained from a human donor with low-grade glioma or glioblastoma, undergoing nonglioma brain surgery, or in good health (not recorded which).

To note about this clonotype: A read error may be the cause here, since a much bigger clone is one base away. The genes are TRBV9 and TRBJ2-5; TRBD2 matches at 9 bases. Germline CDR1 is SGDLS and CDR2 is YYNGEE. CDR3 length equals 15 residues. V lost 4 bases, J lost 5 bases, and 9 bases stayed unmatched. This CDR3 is CASSLGQREVETQYF. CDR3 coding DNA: TGTGCCAGCAGCTTAGGCCAGCGGGAGGTGGAGACCCAGTACTTC.

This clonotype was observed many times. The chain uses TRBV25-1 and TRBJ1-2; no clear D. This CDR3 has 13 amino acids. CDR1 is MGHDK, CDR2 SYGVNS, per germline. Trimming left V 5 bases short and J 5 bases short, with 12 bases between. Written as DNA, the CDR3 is TGTGCCAGCAGTAAATTCACGGGATATGGCTACACCTTC. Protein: CASSKFTGYGYTF.

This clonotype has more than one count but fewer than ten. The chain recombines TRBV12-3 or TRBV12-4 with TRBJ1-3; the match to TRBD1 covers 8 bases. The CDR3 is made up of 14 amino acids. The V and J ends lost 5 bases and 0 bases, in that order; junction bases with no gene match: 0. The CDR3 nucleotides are TGTGCCAGCAGTACAGGGGGCTCTGGAAACACCATATATTTT. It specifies CASSTGGSGNTIYF.

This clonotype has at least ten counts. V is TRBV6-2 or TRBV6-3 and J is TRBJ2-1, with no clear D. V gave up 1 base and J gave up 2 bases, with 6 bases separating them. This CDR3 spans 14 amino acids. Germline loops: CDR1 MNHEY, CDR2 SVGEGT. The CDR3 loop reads CASSYFDPYNEQFF. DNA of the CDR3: TGTGCCAGCAGTTACTTCGACCCCTACAATGAGCAGTTCTTC.

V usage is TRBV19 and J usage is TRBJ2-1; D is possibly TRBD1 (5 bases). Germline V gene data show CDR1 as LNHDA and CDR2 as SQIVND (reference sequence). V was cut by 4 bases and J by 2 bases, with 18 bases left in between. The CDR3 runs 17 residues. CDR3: CASSTRSPLGAYNEQFF. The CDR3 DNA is TGTGCCAGTAGTACCCGATCCCCCCTAGGGGCCTACAATGAGCAGTTCTTC.

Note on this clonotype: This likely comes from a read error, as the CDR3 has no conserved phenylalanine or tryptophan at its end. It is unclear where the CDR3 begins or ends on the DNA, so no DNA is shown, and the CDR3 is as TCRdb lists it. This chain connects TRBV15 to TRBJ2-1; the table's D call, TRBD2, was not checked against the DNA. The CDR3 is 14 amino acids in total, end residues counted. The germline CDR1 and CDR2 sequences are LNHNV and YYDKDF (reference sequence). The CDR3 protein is CATKQAGYYNEQVC.

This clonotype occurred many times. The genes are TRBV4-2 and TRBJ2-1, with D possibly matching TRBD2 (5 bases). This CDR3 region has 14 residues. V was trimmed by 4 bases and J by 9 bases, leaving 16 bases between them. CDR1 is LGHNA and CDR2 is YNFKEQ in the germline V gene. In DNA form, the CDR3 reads TGTGCCAGCAGCCTCCCCCAGAGGGCAGGTGAGCAGTTCTTC. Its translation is CASSLPQRAGEQFF.

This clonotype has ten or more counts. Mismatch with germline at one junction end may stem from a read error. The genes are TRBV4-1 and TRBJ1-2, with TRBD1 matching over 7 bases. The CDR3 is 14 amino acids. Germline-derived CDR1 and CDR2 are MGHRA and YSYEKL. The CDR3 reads CASSQGGSNYGYTF. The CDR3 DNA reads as TGTGCCAGCTCGCAGGGGGGAAGTAACTATGGCTACACCTTC.

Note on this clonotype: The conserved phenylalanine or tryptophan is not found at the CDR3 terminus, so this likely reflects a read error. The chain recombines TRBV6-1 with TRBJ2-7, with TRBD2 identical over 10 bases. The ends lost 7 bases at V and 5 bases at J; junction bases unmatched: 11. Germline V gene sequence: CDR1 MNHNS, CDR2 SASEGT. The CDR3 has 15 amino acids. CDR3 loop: CASIRAGGTRDEQYY. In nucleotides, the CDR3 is TGTGCCAGCATAAGAGCGGGAGGGACCAGGGACGAGCAGTACTAC.

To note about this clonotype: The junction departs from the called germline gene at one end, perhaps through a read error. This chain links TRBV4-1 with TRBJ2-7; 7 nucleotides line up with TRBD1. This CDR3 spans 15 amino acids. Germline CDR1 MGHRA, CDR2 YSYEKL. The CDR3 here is CSSSAPGQLNYEQYF. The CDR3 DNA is TGCTCCAGCAGCGCACCGGGACAGTTAAATTACGAGCAGTACTTC.

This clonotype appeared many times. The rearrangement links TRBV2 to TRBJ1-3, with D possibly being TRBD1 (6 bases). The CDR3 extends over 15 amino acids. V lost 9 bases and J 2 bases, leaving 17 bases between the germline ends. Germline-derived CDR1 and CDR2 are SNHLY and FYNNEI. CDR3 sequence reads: CASRDMRFPGNTIYF. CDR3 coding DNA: TGTGCCAGTCGGGACATGAGGTTCCCTGGAAACACCATATATTTT.

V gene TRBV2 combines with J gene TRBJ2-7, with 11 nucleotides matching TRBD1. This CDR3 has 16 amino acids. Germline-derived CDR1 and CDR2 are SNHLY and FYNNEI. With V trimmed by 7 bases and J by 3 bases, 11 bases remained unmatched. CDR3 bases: TGTGCCAGCACCGGAGAGCCGGGACAGGGGGACTACGAGCAGTACTTC. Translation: CASTGEPGQGDYEQYF.

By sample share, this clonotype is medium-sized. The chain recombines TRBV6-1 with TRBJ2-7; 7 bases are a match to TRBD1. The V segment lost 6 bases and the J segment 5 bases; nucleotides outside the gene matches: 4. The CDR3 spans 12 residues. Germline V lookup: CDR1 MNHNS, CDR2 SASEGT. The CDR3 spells CASSNRGHEQYF. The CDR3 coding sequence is TGTGCCAGCAGCAACAGGGGCCACGAGCAGTACTTC.

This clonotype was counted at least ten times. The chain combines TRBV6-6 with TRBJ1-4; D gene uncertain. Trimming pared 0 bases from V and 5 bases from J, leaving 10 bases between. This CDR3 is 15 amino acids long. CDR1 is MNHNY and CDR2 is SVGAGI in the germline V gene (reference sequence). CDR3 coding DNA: TGTGCCAGCAGTTACTCGAGCAGGACGAATGAAAAACTGTTTTTT. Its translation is CASSYSSRTNEKLFF.

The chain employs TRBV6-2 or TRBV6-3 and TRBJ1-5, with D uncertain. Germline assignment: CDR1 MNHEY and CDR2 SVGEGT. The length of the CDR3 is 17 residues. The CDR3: CASGHSVGSYSNQPQHF. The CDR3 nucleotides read TGTGCTAGCGGGCACTCTGTGGGGTCTTATAGCAATCAGCCCCAGCATTTT.

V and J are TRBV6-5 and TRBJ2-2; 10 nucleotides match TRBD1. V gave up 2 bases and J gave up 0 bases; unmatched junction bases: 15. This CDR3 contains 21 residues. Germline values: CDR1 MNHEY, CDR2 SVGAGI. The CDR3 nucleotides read TGTGCCAGCAGTTACACAGACAGGGGGCGACCAACTCCTGCGAACACCGGGGAGCTGTTTTTT. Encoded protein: CASSYTDRGRPTPANTGELFF.

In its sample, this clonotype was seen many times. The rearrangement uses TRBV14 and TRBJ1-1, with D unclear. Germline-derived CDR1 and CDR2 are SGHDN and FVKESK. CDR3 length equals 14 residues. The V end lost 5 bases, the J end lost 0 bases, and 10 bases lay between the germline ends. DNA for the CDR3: TGTGCCAGCAGCTCCCGGACGGTGAACACTGAAGCTTTCTTT. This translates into CASSSRTVNTEAFF.

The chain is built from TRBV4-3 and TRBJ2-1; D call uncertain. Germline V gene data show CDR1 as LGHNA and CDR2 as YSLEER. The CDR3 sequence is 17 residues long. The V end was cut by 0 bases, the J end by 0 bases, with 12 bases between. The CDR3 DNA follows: TGCGCCAGCAGCCAAGATAGAGCGTTTAGCTCCTACAATGAGCAGTTCTTC. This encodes CASSQDRAFSSYNEQFF.

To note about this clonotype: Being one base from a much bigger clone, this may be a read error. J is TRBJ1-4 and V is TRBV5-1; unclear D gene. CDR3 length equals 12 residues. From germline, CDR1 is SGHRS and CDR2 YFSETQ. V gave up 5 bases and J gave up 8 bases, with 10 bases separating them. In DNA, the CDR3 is TGCGCCAGCAGATTCGGACCCGAAAAACTGTTTTTT. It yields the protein CASRFGPEKLFF.

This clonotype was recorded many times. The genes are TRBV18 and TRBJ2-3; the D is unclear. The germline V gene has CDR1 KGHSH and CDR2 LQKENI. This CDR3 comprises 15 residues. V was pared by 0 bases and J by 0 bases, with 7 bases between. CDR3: CASSPPIGSTDTQYF. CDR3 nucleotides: TGTGCCAGCTCACCACCGATAGGGAGCACAGATACGCAGTATTTT.

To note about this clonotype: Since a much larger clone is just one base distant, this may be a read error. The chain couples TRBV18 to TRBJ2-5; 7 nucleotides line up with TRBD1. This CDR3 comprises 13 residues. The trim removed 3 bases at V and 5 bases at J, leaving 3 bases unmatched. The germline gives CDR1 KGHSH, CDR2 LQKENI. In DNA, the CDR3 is TGTGCCAGCTCACCGGCGACAGGGGAGACCCAGTACTTC. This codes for CASSPATGETQYF. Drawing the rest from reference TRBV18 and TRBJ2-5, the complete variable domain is NAGVMQNPRHLVRRRGQEARLRCSPMKGHSHVYWYRQLPEEGLKFMVYLQKENIIDESGMPKERFSAEFPKEGPSILRIQQVVRGDSAAYFCASSPATGETQYFGPGTRLLVL.

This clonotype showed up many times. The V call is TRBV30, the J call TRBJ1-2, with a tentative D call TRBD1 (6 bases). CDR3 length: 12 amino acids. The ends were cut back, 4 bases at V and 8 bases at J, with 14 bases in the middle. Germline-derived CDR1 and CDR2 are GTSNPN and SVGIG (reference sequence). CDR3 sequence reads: CAWTDAGAGYTF. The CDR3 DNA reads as TGTGCCTGGACGGACGCGGGGGCCGGCTACACCTTC.

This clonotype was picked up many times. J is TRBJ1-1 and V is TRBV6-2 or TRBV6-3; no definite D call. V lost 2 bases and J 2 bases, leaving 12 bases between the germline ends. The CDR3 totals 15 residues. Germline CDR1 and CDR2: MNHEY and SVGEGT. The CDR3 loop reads CASSYPPEGNTEAFF. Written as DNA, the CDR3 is TGTGCCAGCAGTTACCCCCCCGAGGGAAACACTGAAGCTTTCTTT.

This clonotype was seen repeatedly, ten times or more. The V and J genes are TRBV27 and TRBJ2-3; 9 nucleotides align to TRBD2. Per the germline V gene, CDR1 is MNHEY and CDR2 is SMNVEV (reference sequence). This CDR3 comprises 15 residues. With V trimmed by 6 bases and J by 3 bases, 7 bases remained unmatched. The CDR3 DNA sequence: TGTGCCAGCAGCTTGCGGGGGGGGGCAACAGATACGCAGTATTTT. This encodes CASSLRGGATDTQYF.